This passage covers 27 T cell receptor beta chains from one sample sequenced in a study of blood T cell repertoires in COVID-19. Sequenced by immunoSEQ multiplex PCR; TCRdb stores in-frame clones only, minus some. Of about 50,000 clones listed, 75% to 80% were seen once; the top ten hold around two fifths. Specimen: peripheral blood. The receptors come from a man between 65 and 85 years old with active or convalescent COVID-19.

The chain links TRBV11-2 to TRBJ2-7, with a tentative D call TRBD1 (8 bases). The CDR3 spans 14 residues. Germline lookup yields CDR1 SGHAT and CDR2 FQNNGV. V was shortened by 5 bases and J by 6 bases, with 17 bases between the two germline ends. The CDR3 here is CASSPQGGLGEQYF. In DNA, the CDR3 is TGTGCCAGCAGCCCACAGGGGGGGTTGGGCGAGCAGTACTTC. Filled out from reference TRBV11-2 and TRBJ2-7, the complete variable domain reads EAGVAQSPRYKIIEKRQSVAFWCNPISGHATLYWYQQILGQGPKLLIQFQNNGVVDDSQLPKDRFSAERLKGVDSTLKIQPAKLEDSAVYLCASSPQGGLGEQYFGPGTRLTVT.

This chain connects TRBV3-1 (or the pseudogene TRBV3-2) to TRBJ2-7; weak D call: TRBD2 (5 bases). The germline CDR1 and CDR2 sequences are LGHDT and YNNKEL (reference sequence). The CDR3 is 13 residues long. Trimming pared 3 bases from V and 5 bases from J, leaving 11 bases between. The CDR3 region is CASSQIRGDEQYF. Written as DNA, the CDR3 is TGTGCCAGCAGCCAGATTCGGGGAGACGAGCAGTACTTC.

CDR3 residues: CASSVAAGGQGEQFF. The CDR3 DNA reads as TGTGCCAGCAGCGTAGCTGCGGGGGGGCAAGGGGAGCAGTTCTTC. The J gene is TRBJ2-1, the V gene TRBV9; the match to TRBD2 covers 9 bases. The CDR3 length is 15 residues. The germline CDR1 and CDR2 sequences are SGDLS and YYNGEE. The trim removed 0 bases at V and 10 bases at J, leaving 8 bases unmatched.

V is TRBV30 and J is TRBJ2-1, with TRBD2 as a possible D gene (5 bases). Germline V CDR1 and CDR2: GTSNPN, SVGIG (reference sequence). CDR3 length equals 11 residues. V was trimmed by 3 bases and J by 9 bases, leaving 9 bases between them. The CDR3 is CAWSAEGEQFF. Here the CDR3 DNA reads TGTGCCTGGAGCGCTGAGGGTGAGCAGTTCTTC. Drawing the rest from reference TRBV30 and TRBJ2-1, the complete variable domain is SQTIHQWPATLVQPVGSPLSLECTVEGTSNPNLYWYRQAAGRGLQLLFYSVGIGQISSEVPQNLSASRPQDRQFILSSKKLLLSDSGFYLCAWSAEGEQFFGPGTRLTVL.

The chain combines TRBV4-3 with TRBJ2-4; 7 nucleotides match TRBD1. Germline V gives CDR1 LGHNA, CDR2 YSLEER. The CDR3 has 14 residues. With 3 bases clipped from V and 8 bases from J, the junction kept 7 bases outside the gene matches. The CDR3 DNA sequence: TGCGCCAGCAGCCAGCGACAGGGTGAGGACATTCAGTACTTC. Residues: CASSQRQGEDIQYF.

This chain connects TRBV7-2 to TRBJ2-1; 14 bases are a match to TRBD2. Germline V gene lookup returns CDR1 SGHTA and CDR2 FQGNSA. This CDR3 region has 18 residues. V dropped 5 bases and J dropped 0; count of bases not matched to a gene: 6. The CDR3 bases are TGTGCCAGCAGCAAGACTAGCGGGAGGGCCAGCTCCTACAATGAGCAGTTCTTC. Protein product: CASSKTSGRASSYNEQFF.

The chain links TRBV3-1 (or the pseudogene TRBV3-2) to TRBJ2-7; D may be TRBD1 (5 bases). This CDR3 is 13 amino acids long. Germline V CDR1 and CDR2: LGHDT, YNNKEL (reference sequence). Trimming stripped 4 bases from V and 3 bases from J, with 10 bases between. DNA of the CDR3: TGTGCCAGCAGCCGGACAAGGGACTACGAGCAGTACTTC. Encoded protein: CASSRTRDYEQYF.

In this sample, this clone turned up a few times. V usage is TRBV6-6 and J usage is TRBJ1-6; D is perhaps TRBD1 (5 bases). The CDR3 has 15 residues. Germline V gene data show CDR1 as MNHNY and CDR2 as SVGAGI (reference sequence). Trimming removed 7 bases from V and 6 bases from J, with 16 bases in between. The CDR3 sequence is CASKIPGLFNSPLHF. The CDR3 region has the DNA TGTGCCAGCAAAATACCGGGACTTTTTAATTCACCCCTCCACTTT.

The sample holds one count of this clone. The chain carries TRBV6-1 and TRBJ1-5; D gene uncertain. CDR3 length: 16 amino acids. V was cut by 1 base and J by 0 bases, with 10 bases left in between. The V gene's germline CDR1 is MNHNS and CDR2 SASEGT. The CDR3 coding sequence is TGTGCCAGCAGTGAAGAGTCAGGCCTTAGCAATCAGCCCCAGCATTTT. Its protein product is CASSEESGLSNQPQHF.

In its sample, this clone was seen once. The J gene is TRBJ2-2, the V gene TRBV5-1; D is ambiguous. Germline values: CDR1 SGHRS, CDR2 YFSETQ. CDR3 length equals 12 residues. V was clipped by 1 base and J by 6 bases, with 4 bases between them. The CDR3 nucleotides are TGCGCCAGCAGCTTGTTCGCCGGGGAGCTGTTTTTT. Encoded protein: CASSLFAGELFF. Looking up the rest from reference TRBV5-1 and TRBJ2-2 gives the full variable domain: KAGVTQTPRYLIKTRGQQVTLSCSPISGHRSVSWYQQTPGQGLQFLFEYFSETQRNKGNFPGRFSGRQFSNSRSEMNVSTLELGDSALYLCASSLFAGELFFGEGSRLTVL.

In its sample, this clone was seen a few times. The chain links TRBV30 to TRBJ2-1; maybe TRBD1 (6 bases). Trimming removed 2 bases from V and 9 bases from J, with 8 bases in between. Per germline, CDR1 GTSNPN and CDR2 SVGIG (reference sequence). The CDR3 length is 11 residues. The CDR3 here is CAWSQDSEQFF. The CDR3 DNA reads TGTGCCTGGAGTCAGGACAGTGAGCAGTTCTTC.

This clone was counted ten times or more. In DNA form, the CDR3 reads TGTGCCAGCAGTTTGAGGACAGGGACCAGTCAGCCCCAGCATTTT. Translation: CASSLRTGTSQPQHF. The J gene is TRBJ1-5, the V gene TRBV28; 8 bases fit TRBD1. J gave up 6 bases and V 3 bases, and 7 bases lay outside the gene matches. This CDR3 region has 15 residues. The germline gives CDR1 MDHEN, CDR2 SYDVKM.

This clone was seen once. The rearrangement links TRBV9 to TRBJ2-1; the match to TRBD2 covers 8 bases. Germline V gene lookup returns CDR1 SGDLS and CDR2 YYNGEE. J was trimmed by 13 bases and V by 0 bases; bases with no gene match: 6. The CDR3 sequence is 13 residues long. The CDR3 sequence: CASSVEREGPQFF. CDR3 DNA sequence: TGTGCCAGCAGCGTAGAACGGGAGGGCCCCCAGTTCTTC. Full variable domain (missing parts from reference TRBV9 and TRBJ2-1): DSGVTQTPKHLITATGQRVTLRCSPRSGDLSVYWYQQSLDQGLQFLIQYYNGEERAKGNILERFSAQQFPDLHSELNLSSLELGDSALYFCASSVEREGPQFFGPGTRLTVL.

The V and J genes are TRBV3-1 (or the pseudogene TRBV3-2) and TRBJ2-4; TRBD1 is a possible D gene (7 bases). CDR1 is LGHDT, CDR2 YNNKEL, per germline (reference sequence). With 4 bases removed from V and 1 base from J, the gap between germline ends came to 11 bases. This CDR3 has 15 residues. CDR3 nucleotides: TGTGCCAGCAGCCCCTCAGGGGGGGCCAAAAACATTCAGTACTTC. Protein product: CASSPSGGAKNIQYF.

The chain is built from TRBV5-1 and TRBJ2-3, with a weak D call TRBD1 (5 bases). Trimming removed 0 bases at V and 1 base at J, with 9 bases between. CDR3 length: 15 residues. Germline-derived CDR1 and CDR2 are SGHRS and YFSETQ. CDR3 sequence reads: CASSLAGIRTDTQYF. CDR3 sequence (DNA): TGCGCCAGCAGCTTGGCAGGGATACGCACAGATACGCAGTATTTT.

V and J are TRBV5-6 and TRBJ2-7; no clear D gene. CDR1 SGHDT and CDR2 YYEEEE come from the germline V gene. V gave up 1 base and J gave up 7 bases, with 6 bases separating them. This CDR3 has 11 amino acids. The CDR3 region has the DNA TGTGCCAGCAGCTTGTTACAGGAGCAGTACTTC. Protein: CASSLLQEQYF.

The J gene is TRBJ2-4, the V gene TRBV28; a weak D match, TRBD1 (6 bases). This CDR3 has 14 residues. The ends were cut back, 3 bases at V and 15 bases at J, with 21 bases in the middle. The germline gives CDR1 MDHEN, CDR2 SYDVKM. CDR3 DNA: TGTGCCAGCAGTTTCTCCGGGACACCCCCTTCCCTGTACTTC. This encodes CASSFSGTPPSLYF.

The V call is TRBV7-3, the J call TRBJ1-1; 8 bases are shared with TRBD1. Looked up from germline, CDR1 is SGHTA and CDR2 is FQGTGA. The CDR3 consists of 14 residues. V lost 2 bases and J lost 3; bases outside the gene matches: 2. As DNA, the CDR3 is TGTGCCAGCAGCTTAGGACAGGGTGACACTGAAGCTTTCTTT. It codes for CASSLGQGDTEAFF.

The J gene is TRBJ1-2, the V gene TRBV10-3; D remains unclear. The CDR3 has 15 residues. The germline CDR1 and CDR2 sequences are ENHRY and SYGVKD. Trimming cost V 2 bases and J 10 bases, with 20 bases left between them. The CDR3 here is CAISERGLGALSYTF. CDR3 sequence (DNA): TGTGCCATCAGTGAGAGAGGTCTCGGAGCCCTTTCCTACACCTTC.

The CDR3 nucleotides are TGTGCCAGCAGCTTAACATTGGGACAGGGGGCTCGTGGCTACACCTTC. Encoded protein: CASSLTLGQGARGYTF. V and J are TRBV7-2 and TRBJ1-2; 12 nucleotides agree with TRBD1. Germline V gene data show CDR1 as SGHTA and CDR2 as FQGNSA. V lost 2 bases and J lost 7; bases outside the gene matches: 8. The CDR3 runs 16 residues.

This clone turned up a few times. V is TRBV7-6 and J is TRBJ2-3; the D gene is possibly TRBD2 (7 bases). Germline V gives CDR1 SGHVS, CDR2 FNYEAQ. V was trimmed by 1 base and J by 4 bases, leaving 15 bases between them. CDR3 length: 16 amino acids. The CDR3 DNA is TGTGCCAGCAGCTTAGGGTCTGCGGGGGCCTCAGATACGCAGTATTTT. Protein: CASSLGSAGASDTQYF.

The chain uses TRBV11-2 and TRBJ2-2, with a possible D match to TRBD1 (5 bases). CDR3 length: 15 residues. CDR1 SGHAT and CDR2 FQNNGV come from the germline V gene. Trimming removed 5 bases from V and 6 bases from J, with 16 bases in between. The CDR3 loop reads CASSPNQGPAGELFF. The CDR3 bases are TGTGCCAGCAGCCCCAACCAGGGTCCAGCCGGGGAGCTGTTTTTT. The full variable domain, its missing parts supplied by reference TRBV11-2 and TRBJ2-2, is EAGVAQSPRYKIIEKRQSVAFWCNPISGHATLYWYQQILGQGPKLLIQFQNNGVVDDSQLPKDRFSAERLKGVDSTLKIQPAKLEDSAVYLCASSPNQGPAGELFFGEGSRLTVL.

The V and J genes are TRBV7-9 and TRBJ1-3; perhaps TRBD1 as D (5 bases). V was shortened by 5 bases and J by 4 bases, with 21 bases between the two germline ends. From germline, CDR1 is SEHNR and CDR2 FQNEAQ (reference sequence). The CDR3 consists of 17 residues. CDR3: CASSPKGLAIAGNTIYF. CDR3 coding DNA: TGTGCCAGCAGCCCGAAGGGACTCGCCATCGCAGGAAACACCATATATTTT.

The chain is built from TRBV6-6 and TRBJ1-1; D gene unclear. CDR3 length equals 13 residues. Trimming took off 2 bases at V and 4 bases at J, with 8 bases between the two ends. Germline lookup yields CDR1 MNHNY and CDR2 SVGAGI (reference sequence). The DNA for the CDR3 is TGTGCCAGCAGTTACCGGGTGAGCACTGAAGCTTTCTTT. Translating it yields CASSYRVSTEAFF.

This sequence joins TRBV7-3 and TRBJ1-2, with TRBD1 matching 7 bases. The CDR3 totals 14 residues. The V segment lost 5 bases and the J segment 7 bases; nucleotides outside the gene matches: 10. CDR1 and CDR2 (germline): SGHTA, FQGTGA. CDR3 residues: CASSPFPGQTGYTF. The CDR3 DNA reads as TGTGCCAGCAGCCCCTTCCCGGGACAGACTGGCTACACCTTC.

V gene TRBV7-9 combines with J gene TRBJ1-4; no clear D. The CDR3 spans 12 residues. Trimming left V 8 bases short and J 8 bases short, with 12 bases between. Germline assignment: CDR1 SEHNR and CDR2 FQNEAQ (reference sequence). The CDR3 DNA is TGTGCCAGCCAGACGGCTAGGGAAAAACTGTTTTTT. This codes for CASQTAREKLFF.

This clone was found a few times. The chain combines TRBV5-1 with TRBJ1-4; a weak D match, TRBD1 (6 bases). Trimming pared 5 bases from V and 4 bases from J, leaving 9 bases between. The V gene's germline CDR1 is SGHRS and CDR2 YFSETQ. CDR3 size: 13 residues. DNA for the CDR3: TGCGCCAGCAGGATAGGGGGTAATGAAAAACTGTTTTTT. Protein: CASRIGGNEKLFF.